Each of the 30 T cell receptor beta chains below was sequenced from the same sample in a study of T cell responses to AZD1222 COVID-19 vaccine. Clones were sequenced by immunoSEQ multiplex PCR, and TCRdb holds only the in-frame ones, with some missing. The data contain more than 85,000 clones, 91% of them singletons. The sample was peripheral blood, taken on day 0 of AZD1222 vaccination. Receptor source: an adult in good health.

A single count supports this clone. V is TRBV9 and J is TRBJ2-7; 7 bases match TRBD1. The length of the CDR3 is 16 residues. V lost 0 bases and J lost 3; bases outside the gene matches: 9. Germline lookup yields CDR1 SGDLS and CDR2 YYNGEE. Here the CDR3 reads CASSVAHGTAFYEQYF. Here the CDR3 DNA reads TGTGCCAGCAGCGTAGCCCATGGGACAGCTTTCTACGAGCAGTACTTC.

A remark on this clone: Additional DNA sequences in this sample encode the identical CDR3. The chain joins TRBV11-3 to TRBJ2-7, with TRBD2 matching over 7 bases. Germline V gives CDR1 SGHNT, CDR2 YENEEA. The J segment lost 1 base and the V segment lost 0 bases, leaving 3 bases of the junction unmatched. The CDR3 spans 15 residues. This CDR3 is CASSLDSSGSYEQYF. The CDR3 DNA sequence: TGTGCCAGCAGCTTAGATTCTAGCGGATCCTACGAGCAGTACTTC.

The CDR3 DNA sequence: TGTGCCAGCAGCCACGCAGGTTTTCGGGTGGCCAAAAACATTCAGTACTTC. As protein: CASSHAGFRVAKNIQYF. The chain employs TRBV3-1 (or the pseudogene TRBV3-2) and TRBJ2-4; D ambiguous. Germline assignment: CDR1 LGHDT and CDR2 YNNKEL (reference sequence). Trimming left V 3 bases short and J 1 base short, with 16 bases between. The CDR3 consists of 17 residues.

This rearrangement joins TRBV27 to TRBJ2-2; 11 bases fit TRBD2. J was trimmed by 7 bases and V by 3 bases; bases with no gene match: 10. The CDR3 runs to 17 residues. From germline, CDR1 is MNHEY and CDR2 SMNVEV (reference sequence). This CDR3 reads CASSFPIAGGPHGELFF. CDR3 DNA sequence: TGTGCCAGCAGTTTCCCCATAGCGGGAGGGCCGCACGGGGAGCTGTTTTTT.

This clone was found many times. The chain carries TRBV20-1 and TRBJ1-2; possible D gene TRBD1, 5 bases. V was pared by 5 bases and J by 7 bases, with 11 bases between. This CDR3 contains 11 residues. Germline CDR1 and CDR2: DFQATT and SNEGSKA (reference sequence). The CDR3 loop reads CSAHEGFGYTF. Here the CDR3 DNA reads TGCAGTGCTCACGAGGGGTTTGGCTACACCTTC.

The chain combines TRBV14 with TRBJ2-2; D ambiguous. This CDR3 spans 11 amino acids. The germline V gene has CDR1 SGHDN and CDR2 FVKESK. Trimming pared 1 base from V and 9 bases from J, leaving 3 bases between. The CDR3 sequence is CASSQARELFF. CDR3 DNA: TGTGCCAGCAGCCAAGCCAGGGAGCTGTTTTTT.

The chain recombines TRBV5-8 with TRBJ1-3, with 12 nucleotides matching TRBD1. Unmatched junction bases numbered 4, after V lost 4 bases and J lost 8 bases. The germline V gene encodes CDR1 SGHTS and CDR2 YDEGEE. The CDR3 sequence is 14 residues long. The CDR3 region is CASSPGTGGHTIYF. CDR3 coding DNA: TGTGCCAGCAGCCCCGGGACAGGGGGCCACACCATATATTTT.

This rearrangement joins TRBV10-3 to TRBJ1-5, with D unresolved. CDR3 length: 14 residues. Per germline, CDR1 ENHRY and CDR2 SYGVKD. Trimming removed 11 bases from V and 0 bases from J, with 14 bases in between. Here the CDR3 DNA reads TGTGCCTCCAAGCCTGGGTATAGCAATCAGCCCCAGCATTTT. Translation gives CASKPGYSNQPQHF.

The chain links TRBV11-2 to TRBJ1-2; D gene unclear. Germline CDR1 reads SGHAT; CDR2 reads FQNNGV. Trimming removed 2 bases at V and 2 bases at J, with 21 bases between. This CDR3 has 18 residues. The DNA for the CDR3 is TGTGCCAGCAGCTTATTATTACGGGCCTCCATTTTAAACTATGGCTACACCTTC. Translating gives CASSLLLRASILNYGYTF.

The chain couples TRBV7-9 to TRBJ2-1, with D perhaps TRBD1 (5 bases). V lost 2 bases and J lost 6, with 14 bases in between. Germline lookup yields CDR1 SEHNR and CDR2 FQNEAQ (reference sequence). The CDR3 is 15 amino acids. The CDR3 spells CASSLKVAGRNEQFF. The CDR3 bases are TGTGCCAGCAGCTTAAAGGTCGCAGGGCGCAATGAGCAGTTCTTC.

The chain couples TRBV27 to TRBJ2-1; 7 nucleotides agree with TRBD2. Looked up from germline, CDR1 is MNHEY and CDR2 is SMNVEV (reference sequence). This CDR3 has 14 amino acids. V lost 4 bases and J lost 6; bases outside the gene matches: 6. CDR3 in amino acids: CASSSPGLSNEQFF. The CDR3 DNA reads as TGTGCCAGCAGTTCCCCGGGACTAAGCAATGAGCAGTTCTTC.

V usage is TRBV19 and J usage is TRBJ1-1, with 8 bases that match TRBD1. The germline CDR1 and CDR2 sequences are LNHDA and SQIVND (reference sequence). This CDR3 is 14 amino acids long. The V segment lost 6 bases and the J segment 3 bases; nucleotides outside the gene matches: 6. DNA of the CDR3: TGTGCCAGTAGCTACAGGGGGTCGGACACTGAAGCTTTCTTT. Protein sequence: CASSYRGSDTEAFF.

V gene TRBV27 combines with J gene TRBJ2-7; 9 bases map to TRBD2. Germline CDR1 and CDR2: MNHEY and SMNVEV (reference sequence). The junction had 8 bases not matched to a gene; V was cut back by 5 bases and J by 0 bases. CDR3 length: 16 residues. CDR3 nucleotide sequence: TGTGCCAGCAGTCCCCGAGTAGCGGGGGTCTCCTACGAGCAGTACTTC. Its protein product is CASSPRVAGVSYEQYF.

To note about this clone: At one boundary the junction diverges from the germline segment, which might be a read error. The chain recombines TRBV6-5 with TRBJ1-2; D gene unclear. Germline V lookup: CDR1 MNHEY, CDR2 SVGAGI. The CDR3 length is 11 residues. CDR3 nucleotides: TGTGCCAGCAGTTACTCGATCTATCTTAATTTC. This codes for CASSYSIYLNF.

The CDR3 spells CASSFEGTNSNQPQHF. CDR3 bases: TGTGCCAGCAGCTTTGAGGGAACAAATAGCAATCAGCCCCAGCATTTT. The chain links TRBV7-2 to TRBJ1-5; no clear D gene. The CDR3 has 16 residues. CDR1 and CDR2 from the germline V gene are SGHTA and FQGNSA. Trimming shortened V by 3 bases and J by 0 bases, and 12 bases separated the two germline ends.

V and J are TRBV5-6 and TRBJ1-1; D call uncertain. Trimming stripped 3 bases from V and 2 bases from J, with 8 bases between. Per germline, CDR1 SGHDT and CDR2 YYEEEE. This CDR3 spans 13 amino acids. DNA of the CDR3: TGTGCCAGCAGCTACGGTTTCAACACTGAAGCTTTCTTT. Amino acid sequence: CASSYGFNTEAFF.

This clone is a singleton in its sample. This chain connects TRBV9 to TRBJ2-2; D gene unclear. The CDR3 runs to 14 residues. Per the germline V gene, CDR1 is SGDLS and CDR2 is YYNGEE. Trimming took 0 bases from V and 5 from J, leaving 8 bases between them. CDR3 nucleotide sequence: TGTGCCAGCAGCGTAGAACGGAGAACCGGGGAGCTGTTTTTT. Its translation: CASSVERRTGELFF.

The chain recombines TRBV12-3 or TRBV12-4 with TRBJ1-1; D may be TRBD1 (5 bases). V was clipped by 1 base and J by 8 bases, with 11 bases between them. This CDR3 has 13 amino acids. The CDR3 region is CASSLDGGMEAFF. CDR3 in DNA: TGTGCCAGCAGTTTAGATGGGGGAATGGAAGCTTTCTTT.

The V call is TRBV6-4, the J call TRBJ2-2, with 10 bases fitting TRBD2. Germline-derived CDR1 and CDR2 are MRHNA and SNTAGT. The CDR3 totals 16 residues. V was clipped by 5 bases and J by 2 bases; unmatched bases: 5. The CDR3 nucleotides are TGTGCCAGCAGTTCCAGCGGGGGGGACAACACCGGGGAGCTGTTTTTT. Its translation is CASSSSGGDNTGELFF.

This chain connects TRBV20-1 to TRBJ1-4, with D uncertain. V lost 6 bases and J 2 bases, leaving 4 bases between the germline ends. The germline V gene has CDR1 DFQATT and CDR2 SNEGSKA (reference sequence). This CDR3 contains 11 residues. CDR3 sequence: CSAFTNEKLFF. The CDR3 bases are TGCAGTGCCTTTACTAATGAAAAACTGTTTTTT.

V is TRBV14 and J is TRBJ1-3, with D possibly being TRBD1 (6 bases). The CDR3 has 16 amino acids. The germline V and J ends were trimmed by 1 base and 4 bases, with 14 bases remaining between them. CDR1 is SGHDN and CDR2 is FVKESK in the germline V gene. The CDR3 nucleotides are TGTGCCAGCAGCCAAGGGAAGGGCAGGGGAGGAAACACCATATATTTT. Translated, it gives CASSQGKGRGGNTIYF.

The chain links TRBV6-5 to TRBJ1-5, with D possibly being TRBD1 (5 bases). Germline V lookup: CDR1 MNHEY, CDR2 SVGAGI. The CDR3 is 14 residues long. The ends were cut back, 6 bases at V and 6 bases at J, with 15 bases in the middle. The CDR3 protein is CASSAQGRAQPQHF. The CDR3 DNA sequence: TGTGCCAGCAGCGCCCAGGGCAGGGCTCAGCCCCAGCATTTT.

The chain combines TRBV19 with TRBJ1-3, with 9 bases aligning to TRBD1. The CDR3 length is 16 residues. The germline CDR1 and CDR2 sequences are LNHDA and SQIVND (reference sequence). Trimming removed 4 bases from V and 4 bases from J; junction bases left unmatched: 8. Here the CDR3 DNA reads TGTGCCAGTAGTAGCCACCGGACAGGGGCCGGAAACACCATATATTTT. Its protein is CASSSHRTGAGNTIYF.

The rearrangement uses TRBV18 and TRBJ2-7; D is possibly TRBD1 or TRBD2 (7 bases each). Germline loops: CDR1 KGHSH, CDR2 LQKENI. CDR3 length equals 12 residues. V lost 5 bases to trimming and J lost 8 bases, with 13 bases between them. The CDR3 nucleotides are TGTGCCAGCTCATCCAGGGGGGGACAGCAGTACTTC. Translated: CASSSRGGQQYF.

This clone was seen only a few times. The chain links TRBV4-3 to TRBJ1-2; D unresolved. Between the trimmed V and J ends, which lost 0 bases and 3 bases, there was a span of 17 bases. Germline V lookup: CDR1 LGHNA, CDR2 YSLEER. The length of the CDR3 is 17 residues. The CDR3 DNA is TGCGCCAGCAGCCAAGAGATGGGAAGCAGAATTCACTATGGCTACACCTTC. This gives the protein CASSQEMGSRIHYGYTF.

The chain recombines TRBV27 with TRBJ2-7, with TRBD2 matching over 9 bases. Germline V gene lookup returns CDR1 MNHEY and CDR2 SMNVEV (reference sequence). The CDR3 loop spans 16 amino acids. The V gene end was trimmed by 0 bases and the J gene end by 5 bases; junction bases not matched to a gene: 8. Here the CDR3 DNA reads TGTGCCAGCAGTTTATCGAGGGCTAGCGGGACCCACGAGCAGTACTTC. Residues: CASSLSRASGTHEQYF.

The rearrangement uses TRBV5-1 and TRBJ1-2; TRBD1 might be the D (5 bases). The V end was cut by 0 bases, the J end by 8 bases, with 14 bases between. This CDR3 has 14 amino acids. Germline V gene data show CDR1 as SGHRS and CDR2 as YFSETQ. CDR3 nucleotide sequence: TGCGCCAGCAGCTTGGATGCAGGGATAGGGGGCTACACCTTC. Protein sequence: CASSLDAGIGGYTF.

This clone was observed once. The chain uses TRBV2 and TRBJ1-1; D is undetermined. Germline values: CDR1 SNHLY, CDR2 FYNNEI. Trimming shortened V by 8 bases and J by 5 bases, and 18 bases separated the two germline ends. The CDR3 loop spans 14 amino acids. The CDR3 is CASRTQTPWTEAFF. DNA of the CDR3: TGTGCCAGCCGAACACAGACCCCTTGGACTGAAGCTTTCTTT.

This clone was found a few times. This chain uses TRBV5-5 with TRBJ1-2, with TRBD1 as a possible D gene (5 bases). The germline gives CDR1 SGHKS, CDR2 YYEKEE (reference sequence). There are 14 residues in the CDR3. Trimming left V 0 bases short and J 3 bases short, with 9 bases between. The CDR3 DNA is TGTGCCAGCAGCTTGGTCATCAGGGACTATGGCTACACCTTC. Its translation: CASSLVIRDYGYTF.

CDR3 loop: CASSSTSLRNEQFF. CDR3 nucleotide sequence: TGCGCCAGCAGCTCAACTAGTTTGCGCAATGAGCAGTTCTTC. The chain carries TRBV5-1 and TRBJ2-1, with a weak D call TRBD2 (5 bases). CDR3 size: 14 residues. Between the trimmed V and J ends, which lost 3 bases and 6 bases, there was a span of 13 bases. Germline V CDR1 and CDR2: SGHRS, YFSETQ. The whole variable domain, remainder taken from reference TRBV5-1 and TRBJ2-1, is KAGVTQTPRYLIKTRGQQVTLSCSPISGHRSVSWYQQTPGQGLQFLFEYFSETQRNKGNFPGRFSGRQFSNSRSEMNVSTLELGDSALYLCASSSTSLRNEQFFGPGTRLTVL.